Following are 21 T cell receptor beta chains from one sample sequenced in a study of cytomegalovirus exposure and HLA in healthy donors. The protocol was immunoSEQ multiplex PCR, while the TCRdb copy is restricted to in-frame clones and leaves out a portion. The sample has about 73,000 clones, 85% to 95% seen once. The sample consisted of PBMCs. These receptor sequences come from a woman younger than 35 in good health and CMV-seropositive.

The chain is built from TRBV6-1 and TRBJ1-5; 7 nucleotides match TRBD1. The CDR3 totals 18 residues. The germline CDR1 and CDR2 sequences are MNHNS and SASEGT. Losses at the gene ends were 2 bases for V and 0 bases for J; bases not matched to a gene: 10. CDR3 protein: CASSEPGQTRISNQPQHF. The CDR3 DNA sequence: TGTGCCAGCAGTGAACCGGGACAGACCCGAATTAGCAATCAGCCCCAGCATTTT.

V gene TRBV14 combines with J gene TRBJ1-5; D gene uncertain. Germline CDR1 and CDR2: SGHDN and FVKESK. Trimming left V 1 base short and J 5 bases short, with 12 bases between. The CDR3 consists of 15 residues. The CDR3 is CASSQGRGRDQPQHF. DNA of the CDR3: TGTGCCAGCAGCCAAGGCCGCGGGAGGGATCAGCCCCAGCATTTT.

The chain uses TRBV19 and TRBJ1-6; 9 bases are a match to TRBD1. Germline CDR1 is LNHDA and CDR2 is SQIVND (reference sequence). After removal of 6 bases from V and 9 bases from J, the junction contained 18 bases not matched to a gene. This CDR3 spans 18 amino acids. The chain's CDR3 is CASRHTGTAGTGFSPLHF. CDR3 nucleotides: TGTGCCAGTAGACACACCGGCACGGCGGGGACAGGGTTTTCACCCCTCCACTTT.

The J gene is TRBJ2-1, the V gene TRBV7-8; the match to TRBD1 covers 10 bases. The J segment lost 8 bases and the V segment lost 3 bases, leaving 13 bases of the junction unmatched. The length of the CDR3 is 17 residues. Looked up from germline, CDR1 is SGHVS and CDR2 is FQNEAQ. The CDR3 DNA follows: TGTGCCAGCAGCTTCCTGCTCCGGGACAGGGGTCGGGATGAGCAGTTCTTC. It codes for CASSFLLRDRGRDEQFF. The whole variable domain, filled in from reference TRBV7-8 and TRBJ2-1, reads GAGVSQSPRYKVAKRGQDVALRCDPISGHVSLFWYQQALGQGPEFLTYFQNEAQLDKSGLPSDRFFAERPEGSVSTLKIQRTQQEDSAVYLCASSFLLRDRGRDEQFFGPGTRLTVL.

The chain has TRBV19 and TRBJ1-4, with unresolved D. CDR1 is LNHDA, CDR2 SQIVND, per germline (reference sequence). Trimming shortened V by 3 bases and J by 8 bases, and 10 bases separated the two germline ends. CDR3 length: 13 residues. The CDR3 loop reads CASSIRSWEKLFF. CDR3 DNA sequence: TGTGCCAGTAGTATTCGGAGTTGGGAAAAACTGTTTTTT.

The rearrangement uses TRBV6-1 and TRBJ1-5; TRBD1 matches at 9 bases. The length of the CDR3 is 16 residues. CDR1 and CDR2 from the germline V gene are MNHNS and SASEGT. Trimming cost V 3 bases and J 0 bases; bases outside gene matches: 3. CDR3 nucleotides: TGTGCCAGCAGTGATGAACAGGGGGCTAGCAATCAGCCCCAGCATTTT. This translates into CASSDEQGASNQPQHF.

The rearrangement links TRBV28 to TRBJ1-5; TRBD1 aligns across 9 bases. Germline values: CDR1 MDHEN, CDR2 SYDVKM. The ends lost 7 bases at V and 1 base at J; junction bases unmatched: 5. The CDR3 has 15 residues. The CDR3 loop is CASKSGTGSNQPQHF. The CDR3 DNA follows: TGTGCCAGCAAATCCGGGACAGGGAGCAATCAGCCCCAGCATTTT.

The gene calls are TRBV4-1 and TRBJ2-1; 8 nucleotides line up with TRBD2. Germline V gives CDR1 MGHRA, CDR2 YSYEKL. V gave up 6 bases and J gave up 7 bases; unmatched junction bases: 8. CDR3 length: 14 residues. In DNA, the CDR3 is TGCGCCAGCAGTCCAGCGGGGGTCTCTAATGAGCAGTTCTTC. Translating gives CASSPAGVSNEQFF.

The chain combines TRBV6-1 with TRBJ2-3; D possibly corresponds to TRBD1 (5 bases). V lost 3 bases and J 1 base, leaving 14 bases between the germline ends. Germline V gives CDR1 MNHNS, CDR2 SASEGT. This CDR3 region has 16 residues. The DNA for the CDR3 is TGTGCCAGCAGTGATTCTGGGGCCCGGGGCACAGATACGCAGTATTTT. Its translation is CASSDSGARGTDTQYF.

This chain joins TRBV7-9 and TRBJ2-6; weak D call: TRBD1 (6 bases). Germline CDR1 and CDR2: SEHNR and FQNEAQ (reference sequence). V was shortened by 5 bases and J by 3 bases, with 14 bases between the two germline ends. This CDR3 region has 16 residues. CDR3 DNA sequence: TGTGCCAGCAGCCCAGGTGTAGGGGGTGGGGCCAACGTCCTGACTTTC. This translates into CASSPGVGGGANVLTF. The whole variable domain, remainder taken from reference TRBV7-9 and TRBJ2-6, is DTGVSQNPRHKITKRGQNVTFRCDPISEHNRLYWYRQTLGQGPEFLTYFQNEAQLEKSRLLSDRFSAERPKGSFSTLEIQRTEQGDSAMYLCASSPGVGGGANVLTFGAGSRLTVL.

CDR3 bases: TGCGCCAGCAGCACCGACAGGGGGTACAATGAGCAGTTCTTC. Amino acids: CASSTDRGYNEQFF. V is TRBV5-1 and J is TRBJ2-1; TRBD1 aligns across 9 bases. V lost 4 bases to trimming and J lost 4 bases; unmatched junction nucleotides: 3. The CDR3 length is 14 residues. CDR1 and CDR2 (germline): SGHRS, YFSETQ.

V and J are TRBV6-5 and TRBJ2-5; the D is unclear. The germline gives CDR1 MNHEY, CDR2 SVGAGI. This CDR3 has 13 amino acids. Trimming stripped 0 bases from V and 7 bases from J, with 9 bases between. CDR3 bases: TGTGCCAGCAGTTACTCGAACGGCGGGACCCAGTACTTC. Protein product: CASSYSNGGTQYF.

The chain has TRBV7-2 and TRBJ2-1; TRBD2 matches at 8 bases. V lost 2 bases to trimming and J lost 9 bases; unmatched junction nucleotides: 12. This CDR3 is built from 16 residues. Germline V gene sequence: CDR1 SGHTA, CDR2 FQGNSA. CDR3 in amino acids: CASSLIGTRGGSEQFF. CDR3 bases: TGTGCCAGCAGCTTAATCGGGACTAGGGGGGGTTCTGAGCAGTTCTTC.

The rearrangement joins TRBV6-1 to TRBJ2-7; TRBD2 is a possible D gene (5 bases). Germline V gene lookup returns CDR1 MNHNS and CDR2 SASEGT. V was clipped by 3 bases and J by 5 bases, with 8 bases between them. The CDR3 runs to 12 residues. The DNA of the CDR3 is TGTGCCAGCAGTGAGGTGCGGGACGAGCAGTACTTC. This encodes CASSEVRDEQYF.

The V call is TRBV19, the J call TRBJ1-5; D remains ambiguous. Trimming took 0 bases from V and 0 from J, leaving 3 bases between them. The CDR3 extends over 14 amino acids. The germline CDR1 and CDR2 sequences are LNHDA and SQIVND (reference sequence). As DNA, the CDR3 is TGTGCCAGTAGTATAGATCTTAGCAATCAGCCCCAGCATTTT. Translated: CASSIDLSNQPQHF.

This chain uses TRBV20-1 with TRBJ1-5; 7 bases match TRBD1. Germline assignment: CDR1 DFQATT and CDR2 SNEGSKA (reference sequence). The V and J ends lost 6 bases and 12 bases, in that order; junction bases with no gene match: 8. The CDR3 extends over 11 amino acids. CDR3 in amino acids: CSAPTGLLQHF. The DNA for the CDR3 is TGCAGTGCACCGACAGGGTTGCTCCAGCATTTT.

DNA of the CDR3: TGTGCCAGCAGCCAAGCGACCGGGGGGGCTCTGAGAGAGACCCAGTACTTC. Translated, it gives CASSQATGGALRETQYF. The chain uses TRBV4-2 and TRBJ2-5; 8 bases match TRBD2. CDR3 length: 17 amino acids. The V segment lost 1 base and the J segment 4 bases; nucleotides outside the gene matches: 11. The germline V gene has CDR1 LGHNA and CDR2 YNFKEQ.

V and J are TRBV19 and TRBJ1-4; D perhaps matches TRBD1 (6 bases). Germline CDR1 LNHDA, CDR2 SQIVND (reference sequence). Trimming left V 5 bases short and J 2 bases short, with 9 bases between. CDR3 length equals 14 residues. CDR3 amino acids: CASSVTGTNEKLFF. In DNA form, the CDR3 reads TGTGCCAGTAGTGTTACAGGGACTAATGAAAAACTGTTTTTT.

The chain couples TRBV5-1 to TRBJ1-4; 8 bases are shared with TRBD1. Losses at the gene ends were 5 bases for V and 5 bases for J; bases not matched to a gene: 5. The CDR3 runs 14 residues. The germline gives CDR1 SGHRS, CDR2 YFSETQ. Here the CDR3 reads CASRTGQGNEKLFF. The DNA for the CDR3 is TGCGCCAGCAGAACTGGACAGGGAAATGAAAAACTGTTTTTT. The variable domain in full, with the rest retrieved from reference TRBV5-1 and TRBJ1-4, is KAGVTQTPRYLIKTRGQQVTLSCSPISGHRSVSWYQQTPGQGLQFLFEYFSETQRNKGNFPGRFSGRQFSNSRSEMNVSTLELGDSALYLCASRTGQGNEKLFFGSGTQLSVL.

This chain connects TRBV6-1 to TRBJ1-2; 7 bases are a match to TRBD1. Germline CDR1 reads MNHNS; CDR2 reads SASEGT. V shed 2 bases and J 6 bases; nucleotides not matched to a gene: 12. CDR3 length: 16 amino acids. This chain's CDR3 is CASSEFVTGVFDGYTF. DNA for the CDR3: TGTGCCAGCAGTGAATTTGTAACAGGGGTATTTGATGGCTACACCTTC.

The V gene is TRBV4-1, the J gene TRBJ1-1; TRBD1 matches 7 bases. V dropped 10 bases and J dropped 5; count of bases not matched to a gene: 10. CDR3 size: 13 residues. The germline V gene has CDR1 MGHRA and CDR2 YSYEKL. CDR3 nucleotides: TGCGCCACAGTAGGGGGCCGAGGGACTGAAGCTTTCTTT. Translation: CATVGGRGTEAFF.